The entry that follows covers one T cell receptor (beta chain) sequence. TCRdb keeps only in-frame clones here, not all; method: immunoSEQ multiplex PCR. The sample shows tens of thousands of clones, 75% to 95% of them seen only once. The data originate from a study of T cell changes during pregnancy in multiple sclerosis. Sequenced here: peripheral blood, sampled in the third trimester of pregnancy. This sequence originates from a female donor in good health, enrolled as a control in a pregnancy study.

In nucleotides, the CDR3 is TGTGCCAGCAGGGACAGGGGGAACTATGGCTACACCTTC. Amino acids: CASRDRGNYGYTF. The rearrangement uses TRBV6-1 and TRBJ1-2, with 10 bases that match TRBD1. J gave up 2 bases and V 6 bases, and 0 bases lay outside the gene matches. Germline V CDR1 and CDR2: MNHNS, SASEGT. CDR3 length: 13 amino acids.